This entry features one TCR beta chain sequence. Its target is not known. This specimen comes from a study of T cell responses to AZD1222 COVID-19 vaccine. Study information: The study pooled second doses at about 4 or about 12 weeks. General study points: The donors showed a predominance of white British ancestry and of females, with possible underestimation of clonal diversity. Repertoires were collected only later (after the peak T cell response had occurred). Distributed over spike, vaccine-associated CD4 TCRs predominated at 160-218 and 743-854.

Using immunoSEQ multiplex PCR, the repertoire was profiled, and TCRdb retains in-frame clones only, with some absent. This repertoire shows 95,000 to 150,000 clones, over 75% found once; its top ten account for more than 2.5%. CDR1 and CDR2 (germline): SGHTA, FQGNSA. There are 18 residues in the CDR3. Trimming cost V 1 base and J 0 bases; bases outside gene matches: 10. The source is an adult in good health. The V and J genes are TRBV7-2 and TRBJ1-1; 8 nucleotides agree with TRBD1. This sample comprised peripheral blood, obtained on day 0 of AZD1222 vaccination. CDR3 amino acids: CASSLGQGLSLLNTEAFF. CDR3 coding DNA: TGTGCCAGCAGCTTAGGACAGGGGTTGAGCCTGTTGAACACTGAAGCTTTCTTT.